The clone carrying this T cell receptor beta chain was seen only a few times. Its antigen is unidentified. The data stem from a study of beta chain features in type 1 diabetes. Study observations and caveats: Over-representation of high TCR-expressing cells was a possible consequence of cDNA sequencing. VDJ junctions from patients with type 1 diabetes contained fewer insertions and more deletions.

Germline values: CDR1 MNHEY, CDR2 SVGAGI. With 0 bases removed from V and 7 bases from J, the gap between germline ends came to 12 bases. This CDR3 region has 14 residues. Of the isolated RNA, all was reverse transcribed, and so the sequenced material was expressed TCRB transcripts. The assay was immunoSEQ multiplex PCR, and TCRdb's table has in-frame clones only and misses some. The table includes some 900,000 clones, 17% detected once. J is TRBJ1-2 and V is TRBV6-5; no clear D gene. The sample comprised naive CD4+ T cells from blood. This clonotype was obtained from a woman aged 18-29 years in good health. The CDR3 sequence is CASSYSSRMLGYTF. In DNA form, the CDR3 reads TGTGCCAGCAGTTACTCGTCGAGAATGCTTGGCTACACCTTC.